These T cell receptor beta chains were read from a single sample in a study of cytomegalovirus exposure and HLA in healthy donors. Clones were sequenced by immunoSEQ multiplex PCR, and TCRdb holds only the in-frame ones, with some missing. The sample contains over 200,000 clones, more than 75% of which appear only once. Input material: PBMCs. The source is a woman aged 18-35 years in good health and CMV-seropositive. CDR3s include the opening cysteine and the closing phenylalanine or tryptophan. A D gene is named only where the DNA matches it firmly. Clone size is given for some rows only: seen once, a few or many times, or a class if the clone is expanded.

j_gene	len	abundance	v_gene	d_gene	CDR3aa	CDR3nt
TRBJ2-3	13	once	TRBV5-6	.	CASFKRFTDTQYF	TGTGCCAGCTTTAAGCGCTTCACAGATACGCAGTATTTT
TRBJ1-3	14	.	TRBV6-1	.	CASHVGVFGNTIYF	TGTGCCAGCCACGTAGGGGTTTTTGGAAACACCATATATTTT
TRBJ2-2	15	.	TRBV7-9	.	CASSSQGAGTGELFF	TGTGCCAGCAGTTCACAGGGAGCAGGCACCGGGGAGCTGTTTTTT
TRBJ1-5	15	.	TRBV10-3	TRBD1	CAISESAGGNQPQHF	TGTGCCATCAGTGAGTCGGCAGGGGGGAACCAGCCCCAGCATTTT
TRBJ1-3	16	.	TRBV27	TRBD1	CASSPGTVRSGNTIYF	TGTGCCAGCAGCCCTGGGACAGTCCGCTCTGGAAACACCATATATTTT
TRBJ1-1	13	.	TRBV27	.	CASRMGANTEAFF	TGTGCCAGCAGGATGGGGGCGAACACTGAAGCTTTCTTT
TRBJ1-2	14	.	TRBV2	TRBD1	CASILGQGAYGYTF	TGTGCCAGCATCCTAGGACAGGGGGCCTATGGCTACACCTTC
TRBJ1-1	15	once	TRBV7-2	.	CASSLSGVRGTEAFF	TGTGCCAGCAGCTTATCGGGGGTGCGGGGCACTGAAGCTTTCTTT
TRBJ2-5	15	.	TRBV27	.	CASSLWGPRPETQYF	TGTGCCAGCAGTTTATGGGGCCCCCGCCCTGAAACCCAGTACTTC
TRBJ2-1	12	.	TRBV11-2	.	CASSLGNSEQFF	TGTGCCAGCAGCTTAGGAAACTCTGAGCAGTTCTTC
TRBJ2-1	15	few	TRBV7-2	.	CASSSPPGVYNEQFF	TGTGCCAGCAGCTCACCCCCGGGAGTGTACAATGAGCAGTTCTTC
TRBJ2-7	15	.	TRBV5-4	TRBD2	CASSLSRGGDYEQYF	TGTGCCAGCAGCTTGTCACGGGGGGGAGACTACGAGCAGTACTTC
TRBJ1-2	11	.	TRBV4-1	.	CASSGAYGYTF	TGCGCCAGCAGCGGGGCGTATGGCTACACCTTC
TRBJ1-4	16	.	TRBV11-2	TRBD1	CASRATTGTGAGKLFF	TGTGCCAGCAGAGCTACCACCGGGACAGGGGCAGGAAAACTGTTTTTT
TRBJ1-4	15	.	TRBV6-5	TRBD1	CASSYRDRVGEKLFF	TGTGCCAGCAGTTACCGGGACAGGGTCGGTGAAAAACTGTTTTTT
TRBJ2-4	13	medium-sized	TRBV5-1	.	CASIGTSWNIQYF	TGCGCCAGCATCGGGACTTCATGGAACATTCAGTACTTC
TRBJ2-5	15	.	TRBV4-1	TRBD2	CASSQAGLAGETQYF	TGCGCCAGCAGCCAGGCAGGACTAGCGGGGGAGACCCAGTACTTC
TRBJ2-3	15	.	TRBV5-6	.	CASSPVDSRADTQYF	TGTGCCAGCAGCCCGGTGGACAGTCGGGCCGATACGCAGTATTTT
TRBJ1-2	15	.	TRBV7-2	.	CASSLDWGLRYGYTF	TGTGCCAGCAGCTTAGATTGGGGGCTCCGCTATGGCTACACCTTC
TRBJ2-3	16	.	TRBV7-3	TRBD2	CASSLFGSGAGDTQYF	TGTGCCAGCAGCTTATTTGGTAGCGGGGCTGGAGATACGCAGTATTTT
TRBJ2-1	12	.	TRBV19	TRBD2	CATSSLAGLQFF	TGTGCCACCTCTTCGTTAGCGGGCCTGCAGTTCTTC
TRBJ2-2	20	.	TRBV4-1	TRBD2	CASSTLAGEDPGVKIGELFF	TGCGCCAGCAGCACCTTAGCGGGAGAGGACCCTGGAGTGAAGATCGGGGAGCTGTTTTTT
TRBJ2-7	15	.	TRBV4-1	.	CASSQGIGHSYEQYF	TGCGCCAGCAGCCAAGGTATAGGACATTCCTACGAGCAGTACTTC
TRBJ2-1	14	.	TRBV28	TRBD2	CASSRAGDYNEQFF	TGTGCCAGCAGCCGAGCGGGAGACTACAATGAGCAGTTCTTC
TRBJ2-5	14	.	TRBV5-1	TRBD2	CASTTSGNQETQYF	TGCGCCAGCACTACCAGCGGGAACCAAGAGACCCAGTACTTC
TRBJ2-1	15	.	TRBV6-5	TRBD2	CASSYSSSGTNEQFF	TGTGCCAGCAGTTACTCGAGTAGCGGGACGAATGAGCAGTTCTTC
TRBJ1-3	16	once	TRBV4-2	.	CASSQLQGPSGNTIYF	TGTGCCAGCAGCCAATTACAGGGCCCCTCTGGAAACACCATATATTTT
TRBJ2-7	16	.	TRBV28	TRBD2	CASSGVREVSSYEQYF	TGTGCCAGCAGTGGCGTTCGGGAGGTCTCCTCCTACGAGCAGTACTTC
TRBJ2-7	14	.	TRBV10-1	.	CASSESTARYEQYF	TGCGCCAGCAGTGAGTCGACAGCGAGGTACGAGCAGTACTTC
TRBJ2-7	16	once	TRBV19	.	CASSRLQGGHIYEQYF	TGTGCCAGTAGTCGCCTCCAGGGTGGCCATATTTACGAGCAGTACTTC
TRBJ1-1	15	.	TRBV30	.	CAWRLGSRGNTEAFF	TGTGCCTGGAGGCTCGGGTCCAGGGGGAACACTGAAGCTTTCTTT
TRBJ2-7	15	.	TRBV29-1	.	CSVDVLRDRGYEQYF	TGCAGCGTTGACGTGCTGCGGGACCGCGGCTACGAGCAGTACTTC
TRBJ2-5	15	.	TRBV9	.	CASSVASVNQETQYF	TGTGCCAGCAGCGTAGCTAGCGTTAACCAAGAGACCCAGTACTTC
TRBJ1-3	14	.	TRBV6-6	.	CASSWDNSGNTIYF	TGTGCCAGCAGTTGGGACAACTCTGGAAACACCATATATTTT
TRBJ2-3	16	.	TRBV6-1	TRBD2	CASSEGLAGGPDTQYF	TGTGCCAGCAGTGAGGGTTTAGCGGGAGGGCCCGATACGCAGTATTTT
TRBJ2-7	14	.	TRBV19	.	CASSIAPPNSEQYF	TGTGCCAGTAGTATAGCCCCCCCAAACAGCGAGCAGTACTTC
TRBJ2-7	14	.	TRBV30	TRBD2	CAWIGTSGGYEQYF	TGTGCCTGGATTGGGACTAGCGGAGGGTACGAGCAGTACTTC
TRBJ2-7	11	few	TRBV30	.	CAWSVRDEQYF	TGTGCCTGGAGTGTGAGAGACGAGCAGTACTTC
TRBJ2-7	13	few	TRBV19	.	CASSIQGTYEQYF	TGTGCCAGTAGTATACAGGGTACCTACGAGCAGTACTTC
TRBJ2-5	14	.	TRBV12-2	.	CASRAVRVVETQYF	TGTGCAAGTCGCGCCGTCCGGGTCGTAGAGACCCAGTACTTC
TRBJ2-5	14	once	TRBV7-3	TRBD2	CASSPTSGEETQYF	TGTGCCAGCAGCCCCACTAGCGGGGAAGAGACCCAGTACTTC
TRBJ1-5	17	.	TRBV4-1	.	CASSQGFPGRRNQPQHF	TGCGCCAGCAGCCAAGGTTTTCCCGGCAGGCGAAATCAGCCCCAGCATTTT
TRBJ1-2	13	.	TRBV11-1	.	CASSQGAGYGYTF	TGTGCCAGCAGTCAAGGTGCGGGCTATGGCTACACCTTC
TRBJ1-1	14	.	TRBV5-1	.	CASSLVRGIAEAFF	TGCGCCAGCAGCTTGGTGCGGGGGATAGCTGAAGCTTTCTTT
TRBJ2-5	16	few	TRBV5-5	TRBD2	CASSVGLAGGQETQYF	TGTGCCAGCAGCGTGGGACTAGCGGGAGGCCAAGAGACCCAGTACTTC
TRBJ1-4	16	.	TRBV4-2	TRBD1	CASSPRGRVTNEKLFF	TGTGCCAGCAGCCCGAGGGGGCGGGTAACTAATGAAAAACTGTTTTTT
TRBJ2-1	16	.	TRBV10-3	.	CAISGGTRTENNEQFF	TGTGCCATCAGTGGCGGGACGCGAACTGAGAACAATGAGCAGTTCTTC
TRBJ1-2	14	.	TRBV30	TRBD1	CAWLGVGTGYGYTF	TGTGCCTGGCTTGGGGTGGGGACAGGGTATGGCTACACCTTC
TRBJ1-5	14	.	TRBV27	.	CASSTQGGNQPQHF	TGTGCCAGCAGTACTCAGGGCGGCAATCAGCCCCAGCATTTT
TRBJ1-4	14	.	TRBV5-1	.	CASSIQGGSEKLFF	TGCGCCAGCAGCATACAGGGCGGGAGTGAAAAACTGTTTTTT
TRBJ2-1	15	.	TRBV27	TRBD2	CASSRPTSGNNEQFF	TGTGCCAGCAGTAGGCCGACTAGCGGGAACAATGAGCAGTTCTTC
TRBJ2-5	14	.	TRBV9	TRBD1	CASSVTGGQETQYF	TGTGCCAGCAGCGTGACAGGGGGCCAAGAGACCCAGTACTTC
TRBJ2-7	16	.	TRBV5-6	.	CASSLRAGLLSYEQYF	TGTGCCAGCAGCTTACGAGCGGGCCTGCTCTCCTACGAGCAGTACTTC
TRBJ2-7	16	.	TRBV28	TRBD2	CASSLSGTSGRLEQYF	TGTGCCAGCAGCCTCTCCGGGACTAGCGGGAGGTTGGAGCAGTACTTC
TRBJ2-3	16	.	TRBV7-9	TRBD2	CASRIAGGRSTDTQYF	TGTGCCAGCAGAATTGCGGGAGGGCGATCCACAGATACGCAGTATTTT